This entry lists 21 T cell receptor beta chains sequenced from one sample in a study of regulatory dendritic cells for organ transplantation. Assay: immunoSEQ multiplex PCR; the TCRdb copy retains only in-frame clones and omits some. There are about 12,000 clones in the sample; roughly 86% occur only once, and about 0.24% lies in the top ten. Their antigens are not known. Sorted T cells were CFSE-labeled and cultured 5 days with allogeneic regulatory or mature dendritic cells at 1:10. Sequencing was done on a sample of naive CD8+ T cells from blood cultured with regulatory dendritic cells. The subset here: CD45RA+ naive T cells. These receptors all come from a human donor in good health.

The CDR3 protein is CASSYHRERVTEAFF. The CDR3 DNA follows: TGTGCCAGCAGTTACCACAGGGAGCGGGTCACTGAAGCTTTCTTT. The chain recombines TRBV7-6 with TRBJ1-1; tentatively, D is TRBD1 (6 bases). CDR1 is SGHVS and CDR2 is FNYEAQ in the germline V gene. V was trimmed by 6 bases and J by 4 bases, leaving 18 bases between them. This CDR3 is 15 amino acids long.

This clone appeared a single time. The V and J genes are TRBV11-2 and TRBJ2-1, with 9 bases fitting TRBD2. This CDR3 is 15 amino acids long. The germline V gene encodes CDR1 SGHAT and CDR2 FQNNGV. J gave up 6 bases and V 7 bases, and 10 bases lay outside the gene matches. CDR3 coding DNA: TGTGCCAGCATCCGGGCCGTTAGCGGGGGCAATGAGCAGTTCTTC. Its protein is CASIRAVSGGNEQFF.

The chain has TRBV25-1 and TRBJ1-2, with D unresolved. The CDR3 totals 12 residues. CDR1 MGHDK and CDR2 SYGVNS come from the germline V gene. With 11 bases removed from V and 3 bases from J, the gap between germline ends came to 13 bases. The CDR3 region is CASADLYYGYTF. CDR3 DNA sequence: TGTGCCTCAGCGGACCTCTACTATGGCTACACCTTC.

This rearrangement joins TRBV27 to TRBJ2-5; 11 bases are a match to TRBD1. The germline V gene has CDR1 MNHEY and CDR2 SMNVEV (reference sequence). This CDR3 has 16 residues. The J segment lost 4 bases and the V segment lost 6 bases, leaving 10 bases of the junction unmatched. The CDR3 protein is CASSRLTGTGGETQYF. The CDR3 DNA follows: TGTGCCAGCAGCCGACTCACCGGGACAGGGGGAGAGACCCAGTACTTC.

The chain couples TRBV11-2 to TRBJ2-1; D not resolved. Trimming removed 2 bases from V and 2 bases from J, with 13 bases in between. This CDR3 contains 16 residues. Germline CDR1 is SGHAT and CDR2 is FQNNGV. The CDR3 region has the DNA TGTGCCAGCAGCTTAAATACGGGTTATACCTACAATGAGCAGTTCTTC. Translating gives CASSLNTGYTYNEQFF.

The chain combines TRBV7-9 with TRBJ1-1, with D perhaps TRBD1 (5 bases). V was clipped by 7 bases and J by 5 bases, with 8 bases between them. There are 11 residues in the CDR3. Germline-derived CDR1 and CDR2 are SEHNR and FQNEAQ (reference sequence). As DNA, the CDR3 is TGTGCCAGCACCCAGGGTACTGAAGCTTTCTTT. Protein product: CASTQGTEAFF.

The CDR3 region has the DNA TGTGCCAGCAGCTATGGGACAGGGGATAACTATGGCTACACCTTC. Its translation: CASSYGTGDNYGYTF. V is TRBV7-9 and J is TRBJ1-2; 10 nucleotides agree with TRBD1. Trimming at V came to 4 bases and at J to 1 base, leaving 3 bases not matched to a gene. This CDR3 has 15 amino acids. Germline V gives CDR1 SEHNR, CDR2 FQNEAQ (reference sequence).

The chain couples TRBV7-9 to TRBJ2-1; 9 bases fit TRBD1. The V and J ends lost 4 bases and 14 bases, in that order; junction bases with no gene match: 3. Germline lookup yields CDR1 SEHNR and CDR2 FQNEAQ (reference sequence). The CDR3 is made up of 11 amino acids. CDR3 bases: TGTGCCAGCAGCTCGGGACAGGGTGAGTTCTTC. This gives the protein CASSSGQGEFF.

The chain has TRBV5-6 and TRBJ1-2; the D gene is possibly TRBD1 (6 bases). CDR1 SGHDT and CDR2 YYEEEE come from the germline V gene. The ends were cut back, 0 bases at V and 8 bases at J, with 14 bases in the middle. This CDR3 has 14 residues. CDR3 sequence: CASSLGGGKYGYTF. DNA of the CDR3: TGTGCCAGCAGCTTGGGAGGGGGAAAGTACGGCTACACCTTC.

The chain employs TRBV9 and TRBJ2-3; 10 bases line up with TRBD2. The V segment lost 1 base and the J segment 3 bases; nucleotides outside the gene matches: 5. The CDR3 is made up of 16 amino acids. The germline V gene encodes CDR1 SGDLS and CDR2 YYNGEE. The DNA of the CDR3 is TGTGCCAGCAGCGTAAAGCGGGGGGGCCGGACAGATACGCAGTATTTT. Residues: CASSVKRGGRTDTQYF.

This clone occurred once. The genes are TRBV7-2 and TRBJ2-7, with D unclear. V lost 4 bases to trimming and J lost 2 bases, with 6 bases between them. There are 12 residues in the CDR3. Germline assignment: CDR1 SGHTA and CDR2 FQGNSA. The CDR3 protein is CASSSLTYEQYF. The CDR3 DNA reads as TGTGCCAGCAGCTCGCTGACCTACGAGCAGTACTTC.

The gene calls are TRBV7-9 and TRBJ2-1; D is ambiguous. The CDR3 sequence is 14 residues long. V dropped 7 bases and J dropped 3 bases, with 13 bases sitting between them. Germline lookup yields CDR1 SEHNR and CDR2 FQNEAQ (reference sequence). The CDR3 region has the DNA TGTGCCAGCAACCCCGTTGGGGTCTACAATGAGCAGTTCTTC. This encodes CASNPVGVYNEQFF.

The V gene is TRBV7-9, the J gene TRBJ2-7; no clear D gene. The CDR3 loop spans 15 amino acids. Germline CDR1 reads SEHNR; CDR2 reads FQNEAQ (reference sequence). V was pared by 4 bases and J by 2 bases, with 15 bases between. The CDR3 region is CASSSPLLEPYEQYF. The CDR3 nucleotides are TGTGCCAGCAGCTCACCTCTCCTTGAACCCTACGAGCAGTACTTC.

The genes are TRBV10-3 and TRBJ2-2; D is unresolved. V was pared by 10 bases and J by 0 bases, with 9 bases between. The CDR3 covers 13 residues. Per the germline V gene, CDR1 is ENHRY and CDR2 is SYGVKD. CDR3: CATFDPNTGELFF. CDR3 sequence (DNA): TGTGCCACCTTTGACCCGAACACCGGGGAGCTGTTTTTT.

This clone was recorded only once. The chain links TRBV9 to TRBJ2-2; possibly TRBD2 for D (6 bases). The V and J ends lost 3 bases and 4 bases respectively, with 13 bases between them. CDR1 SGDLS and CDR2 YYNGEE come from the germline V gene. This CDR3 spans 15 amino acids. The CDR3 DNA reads TGTGCCAGCAGCGACCGGGGGACGCTCACCGGGGAGCTGTTTTTT. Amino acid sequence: CASSDRGTLTGELFF.

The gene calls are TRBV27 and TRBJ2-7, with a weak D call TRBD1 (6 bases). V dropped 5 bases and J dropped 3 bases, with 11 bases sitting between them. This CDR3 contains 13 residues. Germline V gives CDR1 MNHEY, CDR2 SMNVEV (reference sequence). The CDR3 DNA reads TGTGCCAGCAGTCCCCGGACAGACTACGAGCAGTACTTC. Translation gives CASSPRTDYEQYF.

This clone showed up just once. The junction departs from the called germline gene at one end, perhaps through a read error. The CDR3 protein is CASSQSGGIMETQYF. The DNA of the CDR3 is TGTGCTAGCAGCCAGTCCGGGGGCATTATGGAGACCCAGTACTTC. The V and J genes are TRBV7-7 and TRBJ2-5; the D gene could be TRBD1 or TRBD2 (6 bases each). Germline V gene lookup returns CDR1 SSHAT and CDR2 FNYEAQ (reference sequence). CDR3 length: 15 amino acids.

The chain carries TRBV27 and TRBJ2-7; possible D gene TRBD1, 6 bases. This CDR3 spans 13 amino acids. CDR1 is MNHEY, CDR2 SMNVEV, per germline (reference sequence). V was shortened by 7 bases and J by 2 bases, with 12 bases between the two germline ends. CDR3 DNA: TGTGCCAGCACCTCAAGGGGGACCTACGAGCAGTACTTC. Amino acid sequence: CASTSRGTYEQYF.

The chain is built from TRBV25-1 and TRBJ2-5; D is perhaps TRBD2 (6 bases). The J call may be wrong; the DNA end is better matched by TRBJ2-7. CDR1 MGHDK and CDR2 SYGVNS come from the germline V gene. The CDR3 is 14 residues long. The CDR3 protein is CASSPGLGFDEQYF. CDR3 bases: TGTGCCAGCAGTCCGGGACTGGGATTCGACGAGCAGTACTTC.

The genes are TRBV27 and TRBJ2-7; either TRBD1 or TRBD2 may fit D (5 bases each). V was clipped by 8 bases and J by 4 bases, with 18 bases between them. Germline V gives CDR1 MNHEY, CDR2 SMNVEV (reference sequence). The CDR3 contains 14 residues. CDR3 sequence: CASQLRGNVYEQYF. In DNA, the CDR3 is TGTGCCAGCCAATTGAGGGGCAATGTTTACGAGCAGTACTTC.

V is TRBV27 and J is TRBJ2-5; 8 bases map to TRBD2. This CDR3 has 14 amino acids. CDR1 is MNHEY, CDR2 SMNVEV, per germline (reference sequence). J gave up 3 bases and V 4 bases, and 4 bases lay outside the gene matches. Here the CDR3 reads CASSSGLVEETQYF. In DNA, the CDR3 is TGTGCCAGCAGTTCGGGACTAGTAGAAGAGACCCAGTACTTC.